Each of the 15 T cell receptor beta chains below was sequenced from the same sample in a study of T-cell memory formation after mild COVID-19. TCRdb reanalysed the 5' RACE reads using MiXCR and keeps one entry per CDR3 protein. The sample gives approximately 100,000 distinct CDR3 sequences, over 10% of which show up once; 27% is in the top ten. The sequencing sample was made of PBMCs or a T cell subset sorted from them (not recorded which). The receptors shown here come from an adult woman who had mild COVID-19 (a few samples of this study predate the infection). Cell type and time point are not known.

In its sample, this clonotype was seen a few times. The chain uses TRBV30 and TRBJ2-3; TRBD2 agrees at 7 bases. CDR3 length: 14 amino acids. After removal of 5 bases from V and 2 bases from J, the junction contained 7 bases not matched to a gene. Germline V CDR1 and CDR2: GTSNPN, SVGIG (reference sequence). The chain's CDR3 is CAWATSSSTDTQYF. The CDR3 region has the DNA TGTGCCTGGGCGACTAGCAGCTCCACAGATACGCAGTATTTT.

This chain links TRBV24-1 with TRBJ2-1, with D possibly TRBD2 on 5 matching bases. The length of the CDR3 is 14 residues. CDR1 and CDR2 (germline): KGHDR, SFDVKD. Trimming cost V 3 bases and J 7 bases, with 12 bases left between them. The CDR3 is CATSDDSGKNEQFF. CDR3 nucleotide sequence: TGTGCCACCAGTGATGATTCGGGGAAGAATGAGCAGTTCTTC.

This chain uses TRBV7-9 with TRBJ1-2; a possible D gene is TRBD1 (6 bases). This CDR3 has 14 amino acids. Germline assignment: CDR1 SEHNR and CDR2 FQNEAQ (reference sequence). With 2 bases removed from V and 3 bases from J, the gap between germline ends came to 10 bases. The chain's CDR3 is CASSLSAGDYGYTF. CDR3 in DNA: TGTGCCAGCAGCTTATCGGCAGGGGACTATGGCTACACCTTC.

This clonotype was detected ten times or more. The rearrangement links TRBV12-3 or TRBV12-4 to TRBJ2-1; D is uncertain. V was shortened by 7 bases and J by 0 bases, with 13 bases between the two germline ends. The CDR3 is 15 residues long. DNA for the CDR3: TGTGCCAGCACCGAATCCTTTACCTCCTACAATGAGCAGTTCTTC. The encoded protein is CASTESFTSYNEQFF.

The chain couples TRBV24-1 to TRBJ1-2; D not resolved. Trimming pared 7 bases from V and 2 bases from J, leaving 7 bases between. Per the germline V gene, CDR1 is KGHDR and CDR2 is SFDVKD. This CDR3 spans 12 amino acids. The CDR3 DNA reads as TGTGCCACCAGCGAACGGAACTATGGCTACACCTTC. It yields the protein CATSERNYGYTF.

The rearrangement links TRBV12-3 or TRBV12-4 to TRBJ2-3, with 10 bases aligning to TRBD1. V was clipped by 5 bases and J by 6 bases; unmatched bases: 8. The CDR3 loop spans 15 amino acids. CDR3 amino acids: CASSRTGGILDTQYF. In nucleotides, the CDR3 is TGTGCCAGCAGTCGGACAGGGGGAATTTTGGATACGCAGTATTTT.

J is TRBJ2-7 and V is TRBV7-6; 10 bases match TRBD2. Per germline, CDR1 SGHVS and CDR2 FNYEAQ. Losses at the gene ends were 5 bases for V and 6 bases for J; bases not matched to a gene: 13. The CDR3 covers 16 residues. CDR3 sequence reads: CASSERLLAGVGEQYF. The CDR3 DNA sequence: TGTGCCAGCAGCGAAAGACTTCTAGCGGGAGTCGGCGAGCAGTACTTC. Combining the CDR3 with reference TRBV7-6 and TRBJ2-7 gives the whole variable domain GAGVSQSPRYKVTKRGQDVALRCDPISGHVSLYWYRQALGQGPEFLTYFNYEAQQDKSGLPNDRFSAERPEGSISTLTIQRTEQRDSAMYRCASSERLLAGVGEQYFGPGTRLTVT.

This clonotype was seen a few times. This chain links TRBV10-2 with TRBJ2-7; TRBD2 aligns across 12 bases. Per the germline V gene, CDR1 is WSHSY and CDR2 is SAAADI. With V trimmed by 7 bases and J by 3 bases, 7 bases remained unmatched. The CDR3 spans 15 residues. The CDR3 region is CASTLTSGGIYEQYF. The CDR3, as DNA: TGCGCCAGCACTTTAACTAGCGGGGGGATCTACGAGCAGTACTTC.

A few counts support this clonotype. The chain uses TRBV6-5 and TRBJ1-2, with D maybe TRBD1 (6 bases). Trimming removed 5 bases from V and 7 bases from J, with 29 bases in between. The CDR3 is 18 amino acids. CDR1 is MNHEY and CDR2 is SVGAGI in the germline V gene. CDR3 bases: TGTGCCAGCAGTCAACAGGGATTAAGGTCCTTGAAAGGTCGTGGCTACACCTTC. Its translation is CASSQQGLRSLKGRGYTF.

V is TRBV7-9 and J is TRBJ2-1; the match to TRBD2 covers 16 bases. Germline CDR1 and CDR2: SEHNR and FQNEAQ (reference sequence). The CDR3 has 18 residues. The V and J ends lost 5 bases and 6 bases, in that order; junction bases with no gene match: 10. CDR3: CASSPPGLAGGPGNEQFF. The DNA of the CDR3 is TGTGCCAGCAGCCCGCCGGGACTAGCGGGAGGGCCCGGCAATGAGCAGTTCTTC.

V usage is TRBV6-2 or TRBV6-3 and J usage is TRBJ2-1; 10 bases map to TRBD1. The ends lost 6 bases at V and 5 bases at J; junction bases unmatched: 4. This CDR3 spans 14 amino acids. Germline V gene sequence: CDR1 MNHEY, CDR2 SVGEGT. CDR3 nucleotides: TGTGCCAGCAGCACCGGGACAGGGGACAATGAGCAGTTCTTC. It yields the protein CASSTGTGDNEQFF.

This clonotype was detected only a few times. V usage is TRBV6-1 and J usage is TRBJ2-7; possibly TRBD2 for D (5 bases). V was shortened by 0 bases and J by 3 bases, with 15 bases between the two germline ends. The CDR3 consists of 16 residues. The germline V gene encodes CDR1 MNHNS and CDR2 SASEGT. The CDR3 sequence: CASSEAVSAEGYEQYF. CDR3 coding DNA: TGTGCCAGCAGTGAAGCAGTGTCAGCCGAGGGCTACGAGCAGTACTTC.

In its sample, this clonotype was seen a few times. The chain has TRBV29-1 and TRBJ2-2; D is uncertain. CDR1 and CDR2 (germline): SQVTM, ANQGSEA. The V end was cut by 3 bases, the J end by 1 base, with 9 bases between. The CDR3 extends over 14 amino acids. The CDR3 loop is CSVDVGLNTGELFF. The DNA for the CDR3 is TGCAGCGTTGACGTCGGGTTGAACACCGGGGAGCTGTTTTTT.

This clonotype was detected only a few times. This chain uses TRBV6-5 with TRBJ2-1, with a weak D call TRBD1 (5 bases). In germline, CDR1 is MNHEY, CDR2 SVGAGI. V was shortened by 6 bases and J by 0 bases, with 12 bases between the two germline ends. This CDR3 is built from 15 residues. The CDR3 here is CASSQTEYSYNEQFF. CDR3 DNA sequence: TGTGCCAGCAGCCAGACAGAGTACTCCTACAATGAGCAGTTCTTC.

This chain connects TRBV7-9 to TRBJ2-2; D not resolved. The CDR3 has 14 amino acids. V gave up 9 bases and J gave up 1 base, with 12 bases separating them. Germline V lookup: CDR1 SEHNR, CDR2 FQNEAQ (reference sequence). Here the CDR3 DNA reads TGTGCCAGAGGGTCTGAAGTGAACACCGGGGAGCTGTTTTTT. Protein: CARGSEVNTGELFF.